The T cell receptor (beta chain) under discussion was sequenced for a study of T cell repertoires in cytomegalovirus infection. The wider study: It can be stated that public TCR beta signatures indicated CMV infection as well as a matching HLA type. Whole-study findings and limits: HLA-C-restricted TCR beta clonotypes specific for CMV led the ex vivo response. Summed frequency of public TCR beta families distinguished CMV carriers with the relevant HLA.

TCRdb re-derived calls from the reads in MiXCR, one entry per CDR3 protein. The table has over 100,000 distinct CDR3 sequences, around a tenth seen once. The CDR3 has 14 amino acids. In germline, CDR1 is SGHTA, CDR2 FQGNSA. V was trimmed by 1 base and J by 2 bases, leaving 8 bases between them. The sample holds many counts of this clonotype. The antigen is not known. The V gene is TRBV7-2, the J gene TRBJ1-2; TRBD1 is a possible D gene (6 bases). The TCR was taken from a human donor in good health (CMV status not recorded). Some clones in this sample may be carry-over from other donors' samples. Material: PBMCs, sequenced either directly or after in vitro stimulation (not recorded which). The DNA of the CDR3 is TGTGCCAGCAGCTTAGGGGACATCAACTATGGCTACACCTTC. Amino acid sequence: CASSLGDINYGYTF.